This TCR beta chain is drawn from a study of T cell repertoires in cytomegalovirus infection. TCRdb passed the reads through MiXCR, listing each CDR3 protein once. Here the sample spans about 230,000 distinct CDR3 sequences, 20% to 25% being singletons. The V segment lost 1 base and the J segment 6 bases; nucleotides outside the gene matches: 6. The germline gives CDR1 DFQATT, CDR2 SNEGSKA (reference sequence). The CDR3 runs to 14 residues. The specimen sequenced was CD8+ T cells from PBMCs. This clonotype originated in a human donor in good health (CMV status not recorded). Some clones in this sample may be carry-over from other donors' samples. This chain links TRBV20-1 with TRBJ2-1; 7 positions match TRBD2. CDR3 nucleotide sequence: TGCAGTGCTAGAGGACTAGCCCTTTCCAATGAGCAGTTCTTC. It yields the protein CSARGLALSNEQFF.